These T cell receptor beta chains were read from a single sample in a study of PD-L1 blockade in urothelial cancer. Generated by immunoSEQ multiplex PCR, the TCRdb table keeps only in-frame clones and is missing some. Here the sample spans about 95,000 clones, about nine tenths being singletons. Material: PBMCs, obtained around atezolizumab (anti-PD-L1) treatment. The receptors come from a man aged 60-69 years with urothelial cancer. Both conserved end residues are part of each CDR3. The D gene is left open where the match is weak. For some rows the clone size is stated as once, few or many, or as a class when expanded; others skip it.

D gene	V gene	clone size	J gene	CDR3 DNA	CDR3 protein
.	TRBV27	.	TRBJ2-2	TGTGCCAGCACGCAAGCCGGAGGAGGGGAGCTGTTTTTT	CASTQAGGGELFF
.	TRBV11-3	.	TRBJ1-2	TGTGCCAGCAGCGGGGGCAGGAACTATGGCTACACCTTC	CASSGGRNYGYTF
.	TRBV28	.	TRBJ2-6	TGTGCCAGCAGTTTACGTCGACAGTCTGGGGCCAACGTCCTGACTTTC	CASSLRRQSGANVLTF
.	TRBV6-1	.	TRBJ2-5	TGTGCCAGCAGGGAGGAGACGTACCAAGAGACCCAGTACTTC	CASREETYQETQYF
.	TRBV6-1	.	TRBJ2-2	TGTGCCAGCAGTGAAAGAACAGATTGGAAGTTGGGGGCGCTTTCGCTCGGGGAGCTGTTTTTT	CASSERTDWKLGALSLGELFF
TRBD1	TRBV5-1	.	TRBJ1-6	TGCGCCAGCAGCTTGTTACCTTTCACAGGGGACGATAATTCACCCCTCCACTTT	CASSLLPFTGDDNSPLHF
.	TRBV7-9	.	TRBJ1-3	TGTGCCAGCAGCCCCCGGGAGGGAGGTGGTGGAAACACCATATATTTT	CASSPREGGGGNTIYF
TRBD2	TRBV5-6	.	TRBJ2-7	TGTGCCAGCAGCCGGGGGGAGGGTTCCTTTGGTGAGCAGTACTTC	CASSRGEGSFGEQYF
.	TRBV11-3	.	TRBJ1-2	TGTGCCAGCAGCTTATCCCTGAACTCGGGGAACAACTATGGCTACACCTTC	CASSLSLNSGNNYGYTF
TRBD2	TRBV10-2	.	TRBJ2-2	TGCGCCAGCAGTGCACTAGCGGGAGCTCCCGGGGGGGAGCTGTTTTTT	CASSALAGAPGGELFF
.	TRBV20-1	.	TRBJ2-7	TGCAGTGCGCCGACTTCCTACGAGCAGTACTTC	CSAPTSYEQYF
.	TRBV29-1	few	TRBJ1-2	TGCAGCGTTGAGGGGGGGGCGGGACGGATTAACTATGGCTACACCTTC	CSVEGGAGRINYGYTF
.	TRBV5-6	.	TRBJ2-3	TGTGCCAGCAGCCTAACATTTTCGACAGGCACAGATACGCAGTATTTT	CASSLTFSTGTDTQYF
TRBD2	TRBV6-5	.	TRBJ2-1	TGTGCCAGCAGTTACCAGCTAGCGGGCATTAATGAGCAGTTCTTC	CASSYQLAGINEQFF
TRBD1	TRBV18	.	TRBJ1-1	TGTGCCAGCTCCTCGGGGACAGACACTGAAGCTTTCTTT	CASSSGTDTEAFF
.	TRBV29-1	.	TRBJ1-2	TGCAGCGTTGAAGCCCTCCCAGGGAACTATAACTATGGCTACACCTTC	CSVEALPGNYNYGYTF
.	TRBV6-5	once	TRBJ1-1	TGTGCCAGCAGTTTCCGGGGGGCATGGGGAACTGAAGCTTTCTTT	CASSFRGAWGTEAFF
TRBD1	TRBV5-4	.	TRBJ1-3	TGTGCCAGCAGCACCGGGACAGCTGGAAACACCATATATTTT	CASSTGTAGNTIYF
TRBD1	TRBV7-2	.	TRBJ2-7	TGTGCCAGCAGCCCATGGGACAGGGGAGGATCCTACGAGCAGTACTTC	CASSPWDRGGSYEQYF
.	TRBV7-3	.	TRBJ1-2	TGTGCCAGCAGTGTCAGCCTGAGCGACCATGGCTACACCTTC	CASSVSLSDHGYTF
TRBD1	TRBV5-1	.	TRBJ1-6	TGCGCCAGCAGCTCTGACAGGGGGGGATCACCCCTCCACTTT	CASSSDRGGSPLHF
.	TRBV7-6	.	TRBJ1-1	TGTGCCAGCAGCCCCCACGGGGGGTCTGAAGCTTTCTTT	CASSPHGGSEAFF
.	TRBV5-6	once	TRBJ1-2	TGTGCCAGCAGTTTTAGGGCCCCGGGGGACTATGGCTACACCTTC	CASSFRAPGDYGYTF
.	TRBV5-1	once	TRBJ2-3	TGCGCCAGCACCAGACAGGAGAACACAGATACGCAGTATTTT	CASTRQENTDTQYF